This TCR beta chain stems from a study of early T cells in non-severe SARS-CoV-2 infection. Many counts were recorded for this clonotype. Germline assignment: CDR1 SGHTA and CDR2 FQGNSA. CDR3 length: 13 amino acids. V gave up 0 bases and J gave up 4 bases, with 6 bases separating them. TCRdb itself ran the 5' RACE reads through MiXCR, one entry per CDR3 protein. This table holds some 63,000 distinct CDR3 sequences, about an eighth found once. This TCR was sampled from an adult who was a healthcare worker with PCR-confirmed SARS-CoV-2 infection or an uninfected control (not recorded which). The J gene is TRBJ1-1, the V gene TRBV7-2; tentatively, D is TRBD1 (5 bases). The specimen sequenced was whole blood. The CDR3 reads CASSLAGTTEAFF. CDR3 in DNA: TGTGCCAGCAGCTTAGCCGGGACCACTGAAGCTTTCTTT.